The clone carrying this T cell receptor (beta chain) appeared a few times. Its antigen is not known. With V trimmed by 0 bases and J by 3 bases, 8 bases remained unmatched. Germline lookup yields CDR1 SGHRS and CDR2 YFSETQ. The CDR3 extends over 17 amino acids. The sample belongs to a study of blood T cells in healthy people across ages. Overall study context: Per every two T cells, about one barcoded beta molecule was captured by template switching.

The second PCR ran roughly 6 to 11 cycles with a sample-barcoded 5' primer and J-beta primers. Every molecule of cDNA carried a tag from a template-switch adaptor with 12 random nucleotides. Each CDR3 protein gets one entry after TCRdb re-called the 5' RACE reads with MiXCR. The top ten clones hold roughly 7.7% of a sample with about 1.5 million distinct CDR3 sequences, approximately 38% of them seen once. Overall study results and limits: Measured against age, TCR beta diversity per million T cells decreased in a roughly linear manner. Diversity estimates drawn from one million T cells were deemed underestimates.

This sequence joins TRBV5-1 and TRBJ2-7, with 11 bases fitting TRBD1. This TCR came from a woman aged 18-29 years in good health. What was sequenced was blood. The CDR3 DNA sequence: TGCGCCAGCAGCTTGGAATCCCCGGGACAGGGGGACTACGAGCAGTACTTC. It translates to CASSLESPGQGDYEQYF.